The 29 T cell receptor beta chains below were found in one sample sequenced in a study of CD8+CD57+ T cells in acquired aplastic anemia. Selection for sequencing was limited to patients who had shown CD8+CD57+ cell expansion by flow cytometry. The study profiled TCR beta VDJ and CDR3 using genomic DNA as template. A single record per CDR3 protein comes from TCRdb applying MiXCR to the reads. The table shows some 120,000 distinct CDR3 sequences, with approximately 41% occurring only once. The sequencing sample was made of sorted CD4+, CD8+, or CD8+CD57+ T cells (not recorded which) from PBMCs. The receptors derive from a human donor with aplastic anemia.

The table lists this clonotype with a few counts. The chain links TRBV5-6 to TRBJ1-2; D unresolved. The CDR3 runs to 13 residues. The V and J ends lost 2 bases and 7 bases respectively, with 12 bases between them. From germline, CDR1 is SGHDT and CDR2 YYEEEE. The CDR3 nucleotides are TGTGCCAGCAGCTTCCGGGTTTCGGGTGGCTACACCTTC. This codes for CASSFRVSGGYTF.

This clonotype was picked up many times. The chain couples TRBV3-1 to TRBJ2-3, with D perhaps matching TRBD2 (5 bases). The germline V gene encodes CDR1 LGHDT and CDR2 YNNKEL (reference sequence). Trimming stripped 5 bases from V and 11 bases from J, with 11 bases between. The CDR3 totals 11 residues. CDR3 sequence (DNA): TGTGCCAGCAGCTCTCTTCGGGGGCAGTATTTT. The encoded protein is CASSSLRGQYF.

This clonotype was counted a few times. The junction differs from germline at one of its ends, possibly a read error. The V gene is TRBV25-1, the J gene TRBJ2-7; 8 bases are shared with TRBD1. The CDR3 is 14 amino acids. Germline CDR1 is MGHDK and CDR2 is SYGVNS. CDR3 region: CASSPLGTGYKQYF. CDR3 DNA sequence: TGTGCCAGCAGCCCTCTAGGGACAGGCTACAAGCAGTACTTC.

Only a few counts were recorded for this clonotype. A clone one base away is much larger, so this may be a read error. This likely comes from a read error, as the CDR3 has no conserved phenylalanine or tryptophan at its end. The chain uses TRBV5-1 and TRBJ1-1; D remains ambiguous. Germline V CDR1 and CDR2: SGHRS, YFSETQ. The CDR3 is 14 residues long. With 0 bases removed from V and 0 bases from J, the gap between germline ends came to 6 bases. The CDR3 DNA reads TGCGCCAGCAGCTTGGCCGAAGTGAACACTGAAGCTTTCCTT. Its protein is CASSLAEVNTEAFL.

The sample holds one count of this clonotype. This chain joins TRBV10-3 and TRBJ2-3, with D uncertain. CDR1 and CDR2 from the germline V gene are ENHRY and SYGVKD. The CDR3 is 12 residues long. Deletions cut 4 bases from V and 11 bases from J, with 13 bases between. This chain's CDR3 is CAISGGGNEQYF. The CDR3 bases are TGTGCCATCAGTGGGGGTGGGAATGAGCAGTATTTT.

This chain connects TRBV2 to TRBJ2-1, with 13 bases that match TRBD2. The germline V gene encodes CDR1 SNHLY and CDR2 FYNNEI. Trimming removed 6 bases from V and 6 bases from J; junction bases left unmatched: 11. The CDR3 has 17 amino acids. The CDR3 sequence is CASSESGTSGVLNEQFF. CDR3 sequence (DNA): TGTGCCAGCAGCGAATCGGGGACTAGCGGGGTCCTCAATGAGCAGTTCTTC.

This clonotype was counted ten times or more. The DNA of the CDR3 is TGTGCCAGCAGTCCGTTGACAGGCTATAGCAATCAGCCCCAGCATTTT. Protein product: CASSPLTGYSNQPQHF. The V call is TRBV6-1, the J call TRBJ1-5; D is possibly TRBD1 (6 bases). This CDR3 spans 16 amino acids. CDR1 MNHNS and CDR2 SASEGT come from the germline V gene. Trimming removed 5 bases from V and 0 bases from J, with 14 bases in between.

This clonotype was seen many times. The chain carries TRBV7-2 and TRBJ1-2; D unclear. The CDR3 is 15 amino acids. Germline loops: CDR1 SGHTA, CDR2 FQGNSA. The V end lost 1 base, the J end lost 4 bases, and 13 bases lay between the germline ends. CDR3 loop: CASSLVWGEGYGYTF. In DNA, the CDR3 is TGTGCCAGCAGCTTAGTATGGGGAGAGGGCTATGGCTACACCTTC.

This clonotype was observed at least ten times. The genes are TRBV6-5 and TRBJ1-6, with a tentative D call TRBD1 (5 bases). V was clipped by 1 base and J by 8 bases, with 12 bases between them. Germline CDR1 reads MNHEY; CDR2 reads SVGAGI. The CDR3 contains 15 residues. The CDR3, as DNA: TGTGCCAGCAGTTACTTGGGAAAAGGGGATTCACCCCTCCACTTT. Amino acids: CASSYLGKGDSPLHF.

This clonotype was counted once. The V call is TRBV5-1, the J call TRBJ1-1; TRBD1 is a possible D gene (5 bases). Germline-derived CDR1 and CDR2 are SGHRS and YFSETQ. Deletions cut 7 bases from V and 4 bases from J, with 14 bases between. This CDR3 has 13 residues. CDR3 nucleotide sequence: TGCGCCAGCCGCCCGGGGGAGAGCACTGAAGCTTTCTTT. Translating it yields CASRPGESTEAFF.

The chain combines TRBV29-1 with TRBJ2-5; 10 bases align to TRBD2. With V trimmed by 4 bases and J by 4 bases, 3 bases remained unmatched. Germline loops: CDR1 SQVTM, CDR2 ANQGSEA. CDR3 length: 13 residues. CDR3 residues: CSVGASGGETQYF. CDR3 DNA: TGCAGCGTTGGGGCTAGCGGGGGAGAGACCCAGTACTTC.

The rearrangement joins TRBV19 to TRBJ1-1, with D tentatively TRBD1 (5 bases). V was clipped by 5 bases and J by 3 bases, with 16 bases between them. The CDR3 has 15 residues. CDR1 and CDR2 (germline): LNHDA, SQIVND (reference sequence). CDR3 loop: CASSLQGRVDTEAFF. CDR3 sequence (DNA): TGTGCCAGTAGTCTCCAGGGACGGGTGGACACTGAAGCTTTCTTT.

This clonotype was found many times. V is TRBV20-1 and J is TRBJ1-6; no firm D call. Germline V gene data show CDR1 as DFQATT and CDR2 as SNEGSKA (reference sequence). The CDR3 covers 18 residues. Trimming removed 2 bases at V and 1 base at J, with 18 bases between. In DNA form, the CDR3 reads TGCAGTGCTAGACCGCCACAAGGAAGGGCGTCCTATAATTCACCCCTCCACTTT. This gives the protein CSARPPQGRASYNSPLHF.

This clonotype was seen a few times. This rearrangement joins TRBV9 to TRBJ1-1, with D tentatively TRBD1 (6 bases). The CDR3 is 17 residues long. Between the trimmed V and J ends, which lost 1 base and 4 bases, there was a span of 20 bases. The V gene's germline CDR1 is SGDLS and CDR2 YYNGEE. CDR3 DNA: TGTGCCAGCAGCGTATCGATGCAGGGAGGGGGTGGCACTGAAGCTTTCTTT. Its translation: CASSVSMQGGGGTEAFF.

Notes on this clonotype: A much larger clone is a single base away; this may be a read error. The chain is built from TRBV12-3 or TRBV12-4 and TRBJ2-1, with 7 nucleotides matching TRBD1. The CDR3 is 15 residues long. The junction had 10 bases not matched to a gene; V was cut back by 3 bases and J by 8 bases. CDR3 nucleotide sequence: TGTGCCAGCAGTTTGAAAAGGACAGGAAACGATGAGCAGTTCTTC. It is translated as CASSLKRTGNDEQFF.

This clonotype was found once. A much larger clone differs from this one at a single base, so this may be a read error. In this CDR3 the conserved last residue, phenylalanine or tryptophan, is missing, so a read error is likely. J is TRBJ2-1 and V is TRBV20-1; possible D gene TRBD1, 6 bases. V dropped 4 bases and J dropped 5 bases, with 18 bases sitting between them. From germline, CDR1 is DFQATT and CDR2 SNEGSKA (reference sequence). This CDR3 comprises 15 residues. CDR3 DNA: TGCAGTGCTAATTCCGGGACATCGGGAAACAATGAGCAGTTCCTC. Encoded protein: CSANSGTSGNNEQFL.

This clonotype was recorded many times. V and J are TRBV7-9 and TRBJ1-3, with a weak D call TRBD1 (6 bases). The germline V gene has CDR1 SEHNR and CDR2 FQNEAQ (reference sequence). V was trimmed by 2 bases and J by 4 bases, leaving 6 bases between them. The CDR3 sequence is 13 residues long. CDR3 sequence reads: CASSLRGGNTIYF. CDR3 DNA: TGTGCCAGCAGCTTAAGGGGGGGAAACACCATATATTTT.

About this clonotype: The conserved phenylalanine or tryptophan is not found at the CDR3 terminus, so this likely reflects a read error. The chain recombines TRBV29-1 with TRBJ1-1; no clear D gene. CDR1 is SQVTM, CDR2 ANQGSEA, per germline. The CDR3 length is 11 residues. V dropped 3 bases and J dropped 8 bases, with 10 bases sitting between them. The CDR3 loop is CSVDGRYEAFL. The CDR3 DNA reads TGCAGCGTTGACGGACGCTACGAAGCTTTCCTT.

The chain is built from TRBV10-3 and TRBJ1-2, with a weak D call TRBD1 (6 bases). CDR3 length: 12 amino acids. V was trimmed by 10 bases and J by 8 bases, leaving 17 bases between them. Germline assignment: CDR1 ENHRY and CDR2 SYGVKD. The CDR3 reads CATSSKGEGYTF. CDR3 bases: TGTGCCACATCCTCTAAGGGGGAAGGCTACACCTTC.

As for this clonotype: A junction boundary mismatches the germline segment, possibly from a read error. This chain links TRBV2 with TRBJ1-2; TRBD1 is a possible D gene (6 bases). CDR1 and CDR2 from the germline V gene are SNHLY and FYNNEI. This CDR3 spans 14 amino acids. The CDR3 region is CASSIGQFDYGHTF. DNA for the CDR3: TGTGCCAGTAGTATAGGACAGTTTGACTATGGCCACACCTTC.

J is TRBJ2-7 and V is TRBV2; 10 nucleotides align to TRBD2. The V and J ends lost 10 bases and 9 bases, in that order; junction bases with no gene match: 15. The CDR3 contains 14 residues. The germline V gene has CDR1 SNHLY and CDR2 FYNNEI. CDR3 residues: CATSGLADIRRQYF. CDR3 DNA sequence: TGTGCCACCAGCGGACTAGCGGACATACGACGGCAGTACTTC.

This clonotype has a count of ten or more. This chain uses TRBV2 with TRBJ1-2; D gene uncertain. V was trimmed by 3 bases and J by 8 bases, leaving 10 bases between them. The CDR3 contains 12 residues. Germline CDR1 SNHLY, CDR2 FYNNEI. DNA for the CDR3: TGTGCCAGCAGTGAGGCTACCGTAGGCTACACCTTC. It translates to CASSEATVGYTF.

This clonotype was detected only a few times. The rearrangement links TRBV11-2 to TRBJ2-7, with 9 bases identical to TRBD1. CDR3 length: 14 residues. The V gene's germline CDR1 is SGHAT and CDR2 FQNNGV. Losses at the gene ends were 6 bases for V and 2 bases for J; bases not matched to a gene: 5. The CDR3 is CASSLRQGAYEQYV. In nucleotides, the CDR3 is TGTGCCAGCAGTTTACGACAGGGGGCCTACGAGCAGTACGTC.

Worth noting for this clonotype: Since a much larger clone is just one base distant, this may be a read error. CDR3 loop: CASTKDRGHSGTQYF. CDR3 nucleotides: TGTGCCAGCACTAAGGACAGGGGGCACTCAGGTACGCAGTATTTT. The chain has TRBV12-3 or TRBV12-4 and TRBJ2-3; 11 positions agree with TRBD1. This CDR3 is built from 15 residues. V was clipped by 7 bases and J by 8 bases; unmatched bases: 11.

This chain links TRBV30 with TRBJ1-5; D gene unclear. V was shortened by 0 bases and J by 10 bases, with 4 bases between the two germline ends. Germline CDR1 and CDR2: GTSNPN and SVGIG (reference sequence). This CDR3 contains 10 residues. CDR3 protein: CAWSVPPQHF. DNA for the CDR3: TGTGCCTGGAGTGTACCCCCCCAGCATTTT.

Many counts were recorded for this clonotype. This chain joins TRBV9 and TRBJ1-2; D is perhaps TRBD1 (5 bases). V was pared by 3 bases and J by 0 bases, with 18 bases between. CDR3 length: 17 residues. Germline values: CDR1 SGDLS, CDR2 YYNGEE. CDR3 sequence (DNA): TGTGCCAGCAGCGCCCCAATCACAGGTAGAGCTAACTATGGCTACACCTTC. Translating gives CASSAPITGRANYGYTF.

A note on this clonotype: A read error is possible here, since a much larger clone lies one base away. This chain uses TRBV14 with TRBJ2-2, with D unclear. V was pared by 3 bases and J by 6 bases, with 14 bases between. The CDR3 spans 15 residues. CDR1 and CDR2 (germline): SGHDN, FVKESK. In DNA form, the CDR3 reads TGTGCCAGCAGCCAGGTAGTCGCTGGCGCCGGGGAGCTGTTTTTT. This translates into CASSQVVAGAGELFF.

V and J are TRBV7-6 and TRBJ2-1, with 12 nucleotides matching TRBD1. J gave up 5 bases and V 3 bases, and 5 bases lay outside the gene matches. CDR1 and CDR2 (germline): SGHVS, FNYEAQ. The CDR3 has 16 residues. The CDR3 coding sequence is TGTGCCAGCAGCTTGGCCGGGACAGGGGGCCACAATGAGCAGTTCTTC. Its translation is CASSLAGTGGHNEQFF.

This clonotype was counted a few times. The chain employs TRBV5-1 and TRBJ2-1, with D possibly matching TRBD2 (7 bases). From germline, CDR1 is SGHRS and CDR2 YFSETQ. The ends were cut back, 0 bases at V and 0 bases at J, with 13 bases in the middle. This CDR3 contains 17 residues. For the CDR3, the DNA is TGCGCCAGCAGCTTGGTTGGGGGGGCTAGCTCCTACAATGAGCAGTTCTTC. Translated, it gives CASSLVGGASSYNEQFF.